This is a list of T cell receptor beta chains from one sample in a study of CD8+ T cells in alopecia areata. Sequencing used immunoSEQ multiplex PCR; TCRdb keeps in-frame clones, though not all of them. The sample lists 170,000 or so clones; around 50% were seen once. The sample here was CD4+ T cells sorted from blood, taken at week 0. The receptors were gathered from a human donor with alopecia areata. Each CDR3 is given without its conserved first and last residue.

v_gene	j_gene	CDR3aa
TRBV30	TRBJ1-5	AWSGPGRNQPQH
TRBV6-5	TRBJ2-7	ASSYSAGSQGYEQY
TRBV23-1	TRBJ1-4	ARIEATNEKLF
TRBV27	TRBJ1-5	ASSFQGQASQPQH
TRBV2	TRBJ2-7	ASRRDSHYEQY
TRBV29-1	TRBJ2-5	SVEGSGGRETQY
TRBV9	TRBJ1-2	ASSSDITRSTGYT
TRBV5-1	TRBJ2-3	ASSLRMVTDTQY
TRBV29-1	TRBJ1-1	SASRGGNTEAF
TRBV4-1	TRBJ1-1	ASSQEETVLTEAF
TRBV15	TRBJ2-3	ATSRDLGPPPDTQY
TRBV2	TRBJ1-2	ASSETWGYT
TRBV5-6	TRBJ2-7	ASSLAGSYEQY
TRBV29-1	TRBJ1-2	SVEDPGEERYGYT
TRBV4-2	TRBJ1-4	ASGQVTPREKLF
TRBV6-5	TRBJ1-1	ASSYSGTFGTEAF
TRBV11-2	TRBJ2-2	ASSLVRLSNTGELF
TRBV29-1	TRBJ2-1	SVPDRGDNEQF
TRBV4-2	TRBJ1-2	ASSLSPGQGAYGYT
TRBV27	TRBJ1-6	ASSFKVAGYNSPLH
TRBV5-1	TRBJ2-5	ASSLGDQETQY
TRBV25-1	TRBJ2-3	ASSGQGFTDTQY
TRBV27	TRBJ1-4	ASSSLQGDEKLF
TRBV5-1	TRBJ1-5	ASSLDRGQPQH
TRBV29-1	TRBJ2-3	SVGASRREY
TRBV29-1	TRBJ2-5	SVETKLKETQY
TRBV25-1	TRBJ1-2	ASSFSDRDDGYT
TRBV7-6	TRBJ2-1	ASSLDWRGPYNEQF
TRBV7-2	TRBJ2-7	ASSGGQGRYEQY
TRBV5-1	TRBJ1-5	ASSWFPNQPQH
TRBV7-9	TRBJ1-2	ASSLVPRQDNYGYT
TRBV4-2	TRBJ2-3	ASSSPLGGTDTQY
TRBV29-1	TRBJ2-2	SVDASTGELF
TRBV29-1	TRBJ2-3	SVDWGPTDTQY
TRBV19	TRBJ2-5	ASSPTDQETQY
TRBV29-1	TRBJ2-7	SVEAPGPGNEQY
TRBV7-9	NA	ASSLAGSRGLSEQY
TRBV29-1	TRBJ2-5	RVGGGQY
TRBV5-1	TRBJ2-1	ASSLRTSGDNEQF
TRBV30	TRBJ2-1	AWRGLMLLAGGLGEQF
TRBV29-1	TRBJ2-7	SVTKLGQLSGRSYEQY
TRBV30	TRBJ2-7	AWIRYPPYEQY
TRBV6-5	TRBJ1-6	ATQRGQDSPLH